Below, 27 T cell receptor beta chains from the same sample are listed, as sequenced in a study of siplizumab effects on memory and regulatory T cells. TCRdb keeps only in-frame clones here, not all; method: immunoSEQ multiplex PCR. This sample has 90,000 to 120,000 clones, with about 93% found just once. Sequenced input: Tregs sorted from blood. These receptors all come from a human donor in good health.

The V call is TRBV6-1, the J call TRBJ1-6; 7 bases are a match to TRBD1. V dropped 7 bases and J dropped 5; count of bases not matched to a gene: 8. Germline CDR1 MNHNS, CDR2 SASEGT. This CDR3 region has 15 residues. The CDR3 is CASNRGNSHNSPLHF. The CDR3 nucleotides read TGTGCCAGCAACAGGGGAAACAGTCATAATTCACCCCTCCACTTT.

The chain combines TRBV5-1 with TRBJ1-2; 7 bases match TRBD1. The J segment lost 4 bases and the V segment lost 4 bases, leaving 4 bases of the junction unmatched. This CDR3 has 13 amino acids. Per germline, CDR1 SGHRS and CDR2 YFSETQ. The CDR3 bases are TGCGCCAGCAGCGCAGGGGGTATCTATGGCTACACCTTC. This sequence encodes CASSAGGIYGYTF.

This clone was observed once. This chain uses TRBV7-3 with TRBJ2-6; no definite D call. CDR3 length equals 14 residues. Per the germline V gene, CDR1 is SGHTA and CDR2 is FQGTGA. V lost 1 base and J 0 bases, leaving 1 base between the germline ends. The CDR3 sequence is CASSLNSGANVLTF. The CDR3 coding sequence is TGTGCCAGCAGCTTAAACTCTGGGGCCAACGTCCTGACTTTC.

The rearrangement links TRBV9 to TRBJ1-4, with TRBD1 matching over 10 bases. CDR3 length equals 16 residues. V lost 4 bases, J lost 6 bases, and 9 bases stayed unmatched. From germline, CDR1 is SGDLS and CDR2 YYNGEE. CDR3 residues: CASSPGQGMQYEKLFF. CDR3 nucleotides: TGTGCCAGCAGCCCGGGACAGGGGATGCAGTATGAAAAACTGTTTTTT.

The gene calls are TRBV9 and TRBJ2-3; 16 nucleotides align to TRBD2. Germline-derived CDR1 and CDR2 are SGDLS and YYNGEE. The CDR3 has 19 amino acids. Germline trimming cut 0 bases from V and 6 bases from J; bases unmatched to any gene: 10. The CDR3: CASSVGQGTSGGELDTQYF. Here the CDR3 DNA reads TGTGCCAGCAGCGTAGGTCAGGGGACTAGCGGGGGGGAACTGGATACGCAGTATTTT.

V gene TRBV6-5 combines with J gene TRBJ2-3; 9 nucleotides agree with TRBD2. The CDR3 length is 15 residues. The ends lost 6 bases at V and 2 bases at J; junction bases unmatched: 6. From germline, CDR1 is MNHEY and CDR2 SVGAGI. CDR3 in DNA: TGTGCCAGCAGAACCGGGACTAGCTACACAGATACGCAGTATTTT. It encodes CASRTGTSYTDTQYF.

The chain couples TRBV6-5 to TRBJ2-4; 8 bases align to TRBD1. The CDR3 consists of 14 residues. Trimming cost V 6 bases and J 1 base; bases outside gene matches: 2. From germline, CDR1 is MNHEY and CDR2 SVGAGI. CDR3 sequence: CASRRQGAKNIQYF. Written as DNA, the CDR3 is TGTGCCAGCAGAAGACAGGGGGCCAAAAACATTCAGTACTTC.

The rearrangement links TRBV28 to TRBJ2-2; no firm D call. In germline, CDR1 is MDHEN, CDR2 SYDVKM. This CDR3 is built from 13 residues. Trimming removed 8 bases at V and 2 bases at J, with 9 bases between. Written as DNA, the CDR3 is TGTGCCAGCCTCCGGGTCAACACCGGGGAGCTGTTTTTT. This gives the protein CASLRVNTGELFF.

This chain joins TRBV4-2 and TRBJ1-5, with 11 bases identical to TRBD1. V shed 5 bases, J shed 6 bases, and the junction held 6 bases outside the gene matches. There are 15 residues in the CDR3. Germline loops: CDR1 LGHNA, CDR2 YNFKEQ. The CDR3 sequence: CASSFRTGGVQPQHF. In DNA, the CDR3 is TGTGCCAGCAGCTTCCGGACAGGGGGCGTTCAGCCCCAGCATTTT.

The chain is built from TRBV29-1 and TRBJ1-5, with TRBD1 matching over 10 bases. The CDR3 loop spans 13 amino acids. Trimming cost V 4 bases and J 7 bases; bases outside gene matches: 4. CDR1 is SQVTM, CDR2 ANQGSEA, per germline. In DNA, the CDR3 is TGCAGCGTTGGGGACAGGGGAGGCCAGCCCCAGCATTTT. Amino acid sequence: CSVGDRGGQPQHF.

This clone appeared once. This CDR3 is CASSELGSGGAHEQFF. The CDR3 nucleotides are TGTGCCAGCAGTGAACTGGGTAGCGGGGGGGCCCATGAGCAGTTCTTC. The rearrangement uses TRBV25-1 and TRBJ2-1; 11 bases match TRBD2. This CDR3 spans 16 amino acids. V was pared by 2 bases and J by 8 bases, with 8 bases of the junction left unmatched. Germline-derived CDR1 and CDR2 are MGHDK and SYGVNS.

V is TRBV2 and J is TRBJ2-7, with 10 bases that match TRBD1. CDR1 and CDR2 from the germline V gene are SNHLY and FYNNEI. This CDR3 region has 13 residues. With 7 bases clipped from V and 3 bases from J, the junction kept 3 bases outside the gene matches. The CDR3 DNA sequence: TGTGCCAGCATCCGGGACAGGGGCTACGAGCAGTACTTC. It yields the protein CASIRDRGYEQYF.

CDR3 bases: TGTGCCAGTAGTACCGGGCCCCCCCTCAACTATGGCTACACCTTC. Its protein is CASSTGPPLNYGYTF. The chain joins TRBV19 to TRBJ1-2; D call uncertain. V was shortened by 4 bases and J by 2 bases, with 14 bases between the two germline ends. CDR3 length: 15 residues. The germline gives CDR1 LNHDA, CDR2 SQIVND (reference sequence).

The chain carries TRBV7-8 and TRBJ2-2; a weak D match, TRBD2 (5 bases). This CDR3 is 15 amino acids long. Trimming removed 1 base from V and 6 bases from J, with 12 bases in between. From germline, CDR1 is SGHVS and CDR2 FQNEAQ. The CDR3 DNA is TGTGCCAGCAGCTTAGTAGGGAGTGACGCCGGGGAGCTGTTTTTT. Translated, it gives CASSLVGSDAGELFF.

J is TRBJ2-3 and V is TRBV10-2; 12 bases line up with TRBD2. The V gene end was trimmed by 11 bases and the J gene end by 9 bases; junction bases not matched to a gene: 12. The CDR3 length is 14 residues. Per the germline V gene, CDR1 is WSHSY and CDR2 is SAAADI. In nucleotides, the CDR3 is TGCGCCTGCCTTCGACTAGCGGGAGAACGCACGCAGTATTTT. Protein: CACLRLAGERTQYF.

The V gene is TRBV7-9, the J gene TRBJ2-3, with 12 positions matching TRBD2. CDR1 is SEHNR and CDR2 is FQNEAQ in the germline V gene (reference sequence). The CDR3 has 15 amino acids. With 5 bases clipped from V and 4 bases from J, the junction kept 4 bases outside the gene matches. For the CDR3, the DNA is TGTGCCAGCAGCCCACTAGCGGGAGGCGCAGATACGCAGTATTTT. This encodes CASSPLAGGADTQYF. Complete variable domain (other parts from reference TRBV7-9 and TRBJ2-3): DTGVSQNPRHKITKRGQNVTFRCDPISEHNRLYWYRQTLGQGPEFLTYFQNEAQLEKSRLLSDRFSAERPKGSFSTLEIQRTEQGDSAMYLCASSPLAGGADTQYFGPGTRLTVL.

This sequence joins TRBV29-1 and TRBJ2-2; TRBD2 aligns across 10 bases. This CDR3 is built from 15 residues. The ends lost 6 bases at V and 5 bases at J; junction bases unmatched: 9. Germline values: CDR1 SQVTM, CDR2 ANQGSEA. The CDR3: CSVARTSGTTGELFF. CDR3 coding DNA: TGCAGCGTCGCTAGGACTAGCGGAACAACCGGGGAGCTGTTTTTT.

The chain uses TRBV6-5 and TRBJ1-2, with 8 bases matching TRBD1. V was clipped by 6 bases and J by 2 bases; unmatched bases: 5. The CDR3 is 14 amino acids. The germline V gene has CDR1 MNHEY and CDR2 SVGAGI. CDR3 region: CASRRDRGNYGYTF. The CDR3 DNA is TGTGCCAGCAGACGCGACAGGGGCAACTATGGCTACACCTTC.

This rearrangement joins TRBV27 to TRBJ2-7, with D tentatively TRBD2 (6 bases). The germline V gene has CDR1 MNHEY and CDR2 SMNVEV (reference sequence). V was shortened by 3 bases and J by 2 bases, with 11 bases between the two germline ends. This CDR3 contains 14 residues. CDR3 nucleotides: TGTGCCAGCAGTTTCGGGACTGCTGCCTACGAGCAGTACTTC. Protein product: CASSFGTAAYEQYF.

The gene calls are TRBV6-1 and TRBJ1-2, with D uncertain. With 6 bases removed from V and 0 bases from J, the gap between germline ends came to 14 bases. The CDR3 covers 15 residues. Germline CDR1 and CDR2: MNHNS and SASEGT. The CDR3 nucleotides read TGTGCCAGCAGGTCGAACGTCTTAGCTAACTATGGCTACACCTTC. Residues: CASRSNVLANYGYTF.

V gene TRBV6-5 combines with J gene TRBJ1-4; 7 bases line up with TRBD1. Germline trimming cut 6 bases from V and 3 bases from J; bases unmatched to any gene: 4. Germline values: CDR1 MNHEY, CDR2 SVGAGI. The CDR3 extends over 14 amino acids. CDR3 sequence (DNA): TGTGCCAGCAGGCAGGGGGGAGCTAATGAAAAACTGTTTTTT. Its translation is CASRQGGANEKLFF.

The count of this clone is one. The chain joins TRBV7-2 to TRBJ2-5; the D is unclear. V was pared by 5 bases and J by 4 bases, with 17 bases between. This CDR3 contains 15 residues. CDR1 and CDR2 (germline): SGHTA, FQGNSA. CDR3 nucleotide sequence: TGTGCCAGCAGCGGGGTGACATCCAGTCCAGAGACCCAGTACTTC. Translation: CASSGVTSSPETQYF.

As DNA, the CDR3 is TGCGCCAGCAGCCTAACGCAAGGGCTCAATGAGCAGTTCTTC. Translation gives CASSLTQGLNEQFF. This rearrangement joins TRBV5-1 to TRBJ2-1; no reliable D call. Germline lookup yields CDR1 SGHRS and CDR2 YFSETQ. The CDR3 runs 14 residues. Trimming took 4 bases from V and 6 from J, leaving 14 bases between them.

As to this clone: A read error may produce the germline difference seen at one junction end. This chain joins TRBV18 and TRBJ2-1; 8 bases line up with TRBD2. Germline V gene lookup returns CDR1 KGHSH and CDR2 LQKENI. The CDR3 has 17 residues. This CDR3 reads CAGSPGIVGRAGNEQFF. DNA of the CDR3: TGTGCCGGCTCCCCCGGGATCGTCGGGAGGGCCGGTAATGAGCAGTTCTTC.

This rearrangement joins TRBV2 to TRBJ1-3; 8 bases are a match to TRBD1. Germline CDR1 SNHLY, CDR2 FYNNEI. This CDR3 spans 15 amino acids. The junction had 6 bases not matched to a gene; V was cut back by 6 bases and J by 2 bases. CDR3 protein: CASSPRTGTGNTIYF. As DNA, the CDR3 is TGTGCCAGCAGCCCCAGGACAGGGACTGGAAACACCATATATTTT.

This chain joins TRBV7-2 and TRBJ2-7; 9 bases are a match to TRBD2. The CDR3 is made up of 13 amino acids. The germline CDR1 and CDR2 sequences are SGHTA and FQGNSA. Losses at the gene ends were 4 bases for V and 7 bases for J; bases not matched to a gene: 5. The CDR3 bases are TGTGCCAGCAGCTATAGCGGGAGCGGGGAGCAGTACTTC. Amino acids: CASSYSGSGEQYF. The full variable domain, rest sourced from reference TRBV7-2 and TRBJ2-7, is GAGVSQSPSNKVTEKGKDVELRCDPISGHTALYWYRQSLGQGLEFLIYFQGNSAPDKSGLPSDRFSAERTGGSVSTLTIQRTQQEDSAVYLCASSYSGSGEQYFGPGTRLTVT.

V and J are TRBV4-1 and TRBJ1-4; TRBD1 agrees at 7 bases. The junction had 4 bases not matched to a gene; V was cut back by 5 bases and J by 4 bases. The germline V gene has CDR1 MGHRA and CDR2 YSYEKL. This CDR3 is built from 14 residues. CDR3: CASSFRDSNEKLFF. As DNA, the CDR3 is TGCGCCAGCAGCTTCCGGGACAGTAATGAAAAACTGTTTTTT.